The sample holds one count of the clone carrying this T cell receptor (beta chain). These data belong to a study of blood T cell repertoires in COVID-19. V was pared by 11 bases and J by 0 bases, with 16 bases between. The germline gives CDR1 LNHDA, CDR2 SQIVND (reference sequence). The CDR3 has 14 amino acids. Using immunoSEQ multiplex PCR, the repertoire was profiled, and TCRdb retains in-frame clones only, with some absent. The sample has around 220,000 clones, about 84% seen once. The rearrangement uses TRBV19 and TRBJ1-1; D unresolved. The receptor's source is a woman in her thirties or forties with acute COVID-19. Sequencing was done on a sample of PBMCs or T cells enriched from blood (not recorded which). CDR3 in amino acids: CAACPGGMNTEAFF. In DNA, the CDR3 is TGTGCCGCATGCCCTGGAGGGATGAACACTGAAGCTTTCTTT.